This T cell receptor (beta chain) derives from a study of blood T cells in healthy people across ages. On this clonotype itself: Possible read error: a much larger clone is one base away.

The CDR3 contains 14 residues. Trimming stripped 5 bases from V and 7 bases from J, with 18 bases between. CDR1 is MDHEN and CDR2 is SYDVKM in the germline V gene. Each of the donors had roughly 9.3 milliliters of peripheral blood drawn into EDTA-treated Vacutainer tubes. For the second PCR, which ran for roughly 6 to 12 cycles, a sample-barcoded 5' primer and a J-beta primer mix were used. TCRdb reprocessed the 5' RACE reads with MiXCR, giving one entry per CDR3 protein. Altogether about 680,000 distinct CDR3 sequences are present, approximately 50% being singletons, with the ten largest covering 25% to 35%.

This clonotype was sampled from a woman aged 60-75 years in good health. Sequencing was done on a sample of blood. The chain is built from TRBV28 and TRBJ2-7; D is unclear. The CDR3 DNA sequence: TGTGCCAGCAGTGTTTCTCTATCTTCGGGTGAGCAGTACTTC. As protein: CASSVSLSSGEQYF.